This T cell receptor beta chain was observed in a study of T cell responses to AZD1222 COVID-19 vaccine. Findings and caveats of the study: Among spike-specific TCRs, nearly half reportedly target unmutated variant regions. Along spike, vaccine-associated CD4 TCRs were found throughout, with dominance at 160-218 and 743-854. Compared with day 0, the breadth and depth of the Spike-specific TCR repertoire rose significantly after two doses of AZD1222.

Concerning this clone itself: Its antigen is currently unknown. Other DNA sequences from this sample encode an identical CDR3 as well.

Only in-frame clones appear in the TCRdb table, and some are missing; sequencing was by immunoSEQ multiplex PCR. The sample has about 110,000 clones, 80% to 95% seen once. Pooled in the analysis were second doses at about 4 or about 12 weeks. The clonotype comes from an adult who received the AZD1222 COVID-19 vaccine. This specimen consisted of peripheral blood, obtained 28 days after the second AZD1222 dose.

This chain's CDR3 is CASSPRQGGGEKLFF. CDR3 nucleotides: TGTGCCAGCTCACCACGTCAGGGTGGAGGAGAAAAACTGTTTTTT. The V call is TRBV18, the J call TRBJ1-4; D possibly corresponds to TRBD1 (5 bases). Per germline, CDR1 KGHSH and CDR2 LQKENI. Trimming removed 1 base from V and 8 bases from J, with 14 bases in between. This CDR3 is built from 15 residues.